This T cell receptor (beta chain) was observed in a study of cytomegalovirus exposure and HLA in healthy donors. Study as a whole: Around 80 million unique TCRs from HLA-typed donors were held in an early data release. Study-wide results and caveats: Clonal expansion was found to be greater in HLA-associated TCR beta chains than in equally common others in a later analysis. CMV antigen specificity was confirmed in vitro for a few CMV-associated chains. A later examination showed that TCR association rates differed by HLA locus, with DRB1 most and HLA-C fewest.

Details on this clone: Antigen specificity is unknown. Within the sample, other DNA sequences also encode this same CDR3.

Use of 60 Vbeta and 13 Jbeta primers characterized the PCR. The method was immunoSEQ multiplex PCR; TCRdb's version includes in-frame clones alone and lacks a portion of them. The sample includes over 150,000 clones, around 75% seen only once; the top ten take 2.5% to 3.5%. The CDR3 spans 15 residues. The germline CDR1 and CDR2 sequences are SGDLS and YYNGEE. Trimming left V 2 bases short and J 0 bases short, with 9 bases between. What was sequenced was PBMCs. The chain recombines TRBV9 with TRBJ1-3; a weak D match, TRBD1 (6 bases). The clonotype originates from a woman aged 45-59 years in good health and CMV-seropositive. The CDR3 DNA follows: TGTGCCAGCAGCGTTGCGGACAGCTCTGGAAACACCATATATTTT. This sequence encodes CASSVADSSGNTIYF.